This T cell receptor (beta chain) was obtained from a study of blood T cell repertoires in COVID-19. Methods used by the authors: Amplification with reference gene primers provided the estimates of nucleated cell counts. Profiled with immunoSEQ multiplex PCR; TCRdb holds only in-frame clones, not every one. The V and J calls and the clone size are those of that table, but D and trimming were determined from the DNA. The data contain around 100,000 clones, 70% to 90% of them singletons. J lost 3 bases, V lost 6 bases, and 5 bases had no gene match. The CDR3 loop spans 14 amino acids. Germline assignment: CDR1 MNHEY and CDR2 SVGEGT.

The rearrangement joins TRBV6-2 or TRBV6-3 to TRBJ1-5; 7 bases match TRBD1. Sequencing input: peripheral blood. The clonotype originates from a man aged 45-65 years in a cohort sampled during active COVID-19. The CDR3 DNA sequence: TGTGCCAGCAGCAACACAGGGGACAATCAGCCCCAGCATTTT. Its protein is CASSNTGDNQPQHF.